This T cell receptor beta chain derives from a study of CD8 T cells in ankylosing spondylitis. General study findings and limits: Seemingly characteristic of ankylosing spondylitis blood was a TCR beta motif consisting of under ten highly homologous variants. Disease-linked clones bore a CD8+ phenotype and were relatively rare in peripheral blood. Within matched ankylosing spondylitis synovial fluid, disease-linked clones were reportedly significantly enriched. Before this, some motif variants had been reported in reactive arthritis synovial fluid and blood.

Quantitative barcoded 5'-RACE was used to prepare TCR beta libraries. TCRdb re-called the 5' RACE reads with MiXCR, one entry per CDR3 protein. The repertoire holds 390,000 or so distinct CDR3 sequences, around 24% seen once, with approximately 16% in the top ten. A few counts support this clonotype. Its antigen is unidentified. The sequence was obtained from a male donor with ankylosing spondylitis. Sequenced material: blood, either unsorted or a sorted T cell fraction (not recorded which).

CDR3 bases: TGTGCCAGCAGTTACTCGAACAACCCGGTGAATACAGATACGCAGTATTTT. It codes for CASSYSNNPVNTDTQYF. The rearrangement links TRBV6-5 to TRBJ2-3; D is ambiguous. The CDR3 covers 17 residues. Germline-derived CDR1 and CDR2 are MNHEY and SVGAGI. Trimming shortened V by 0 bases and J by 3 bases, and 16 bases separated the two germline ends.